This T cell receptor (beta chain) appears in the sequencing data of a study of cytomegalovirus exposure and HLA in healthy donors. Only a few counts were recorded for this clone. Its antigen is unidentified. Broader study findings: TCR beta chain V- and J-gene trimming was linked, in a later analysis, to a missense variant in DCLRE1C.

It was with 60 Vbeta and 13 Jbeta primers that the PCR ran. Only in-frame clones appear in the TCRdb table, and some are missing; sequencing was by immunoSEQ multiplex PCR. The sample carries 130,000 to 150,000 clones, approximately 79% recorded once. Germline assignment: CDR1 SGHAT and CDR2 FQNNGV. The CDR3 covers 18 residues. Trimming removed 6 bases from V and 2 bases from J; junction bases left unmatched: 17. The chain combines TRBV11-2 with TRBJ2-5; 8 nucleotides match TRBD1. Sequenced input: PBMCs. This receptor was taken from a male donor in good health and CMV-seronegative. CDR3 protein: CASSKQGQERSWQETQYF. The CDR3 DNA reads as TGTGCCAGCAGTAAACAGGGACAGGAGAGGAGTTGGCAAGAGACCCAGTACTTC.